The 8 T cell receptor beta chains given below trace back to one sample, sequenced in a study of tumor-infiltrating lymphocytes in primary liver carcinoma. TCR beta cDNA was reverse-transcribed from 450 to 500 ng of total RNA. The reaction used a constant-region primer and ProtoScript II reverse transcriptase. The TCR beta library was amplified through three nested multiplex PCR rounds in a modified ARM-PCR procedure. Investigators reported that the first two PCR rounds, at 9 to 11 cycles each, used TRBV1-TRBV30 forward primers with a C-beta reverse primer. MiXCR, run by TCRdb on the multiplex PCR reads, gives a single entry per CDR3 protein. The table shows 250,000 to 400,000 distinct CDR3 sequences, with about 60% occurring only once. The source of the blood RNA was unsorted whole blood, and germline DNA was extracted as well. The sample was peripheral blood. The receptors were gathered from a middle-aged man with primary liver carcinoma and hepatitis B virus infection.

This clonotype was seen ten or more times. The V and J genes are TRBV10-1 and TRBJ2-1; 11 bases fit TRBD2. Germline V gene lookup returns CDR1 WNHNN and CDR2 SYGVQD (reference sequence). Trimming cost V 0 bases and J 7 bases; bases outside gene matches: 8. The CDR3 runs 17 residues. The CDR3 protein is CASSESVAGGPRNEQFF. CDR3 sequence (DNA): TGCGCCAGCAGTGAGTCGGTAGCGGGAGGGCCAAGGAATGAGCAGTTCTTC.

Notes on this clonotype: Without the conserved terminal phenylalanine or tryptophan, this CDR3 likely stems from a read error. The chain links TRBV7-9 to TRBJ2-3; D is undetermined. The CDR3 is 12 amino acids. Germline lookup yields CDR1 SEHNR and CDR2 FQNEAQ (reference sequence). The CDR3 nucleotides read TGTGCCAGCAACTTACACACAGATACGCAGTATCTT. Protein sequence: CASNLHTDTQYL.

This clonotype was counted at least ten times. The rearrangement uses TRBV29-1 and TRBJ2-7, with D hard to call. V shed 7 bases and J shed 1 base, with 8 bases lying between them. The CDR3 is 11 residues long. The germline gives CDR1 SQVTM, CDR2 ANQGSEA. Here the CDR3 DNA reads TGCAGCGCCACGGTATCCTACGAGCAGTACTTC. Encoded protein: CSATVSYEQYF.

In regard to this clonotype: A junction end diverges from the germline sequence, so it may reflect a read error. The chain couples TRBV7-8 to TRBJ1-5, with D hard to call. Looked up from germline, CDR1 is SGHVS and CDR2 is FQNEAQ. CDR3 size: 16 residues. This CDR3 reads CASSERGKTTNQSQHF. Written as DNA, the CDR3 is TGTGCCAGCAGCGAGCGGGGTAAAACTACGAATCAGTCCCAGCATTTT. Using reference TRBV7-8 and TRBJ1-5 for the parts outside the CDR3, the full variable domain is GAGVSQSPRYKVAKRGQDVALRCDPISGHVSLFWYQQALGQGPEFLTYFQNEAQLDKSGLPSDRFFAERPEGSVSTLKIQRTQQEDSAVYLCASSERGKTTNQSQHFGDGTRLSIL.

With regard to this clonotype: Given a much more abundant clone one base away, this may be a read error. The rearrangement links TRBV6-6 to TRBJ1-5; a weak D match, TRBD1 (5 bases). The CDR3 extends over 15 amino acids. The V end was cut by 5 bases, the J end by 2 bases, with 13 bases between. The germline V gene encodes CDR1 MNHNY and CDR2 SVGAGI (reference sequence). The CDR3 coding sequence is TGTGCCAGCAGTCCAGGGAAAAATGGCAATCAGCCCCAGCATTTT. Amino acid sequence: CASSPGKNGNQPQHF.

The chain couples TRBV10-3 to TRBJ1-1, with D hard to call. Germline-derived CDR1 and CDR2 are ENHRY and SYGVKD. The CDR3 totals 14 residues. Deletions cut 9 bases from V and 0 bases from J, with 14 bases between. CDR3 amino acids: CAISYDNVNTEAFF. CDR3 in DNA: TGTGCCATAAGTTACGACAACGTGAACACTGAAGCTTTCTTT.

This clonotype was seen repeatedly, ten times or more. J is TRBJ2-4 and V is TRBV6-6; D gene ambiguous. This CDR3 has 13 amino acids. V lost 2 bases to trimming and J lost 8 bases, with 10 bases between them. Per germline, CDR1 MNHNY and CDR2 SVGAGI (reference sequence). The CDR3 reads CASSYGARDIQYF. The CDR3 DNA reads TGTGCCAGCAGTTACGGAGCCCGGGACATTCAGTACTTC.

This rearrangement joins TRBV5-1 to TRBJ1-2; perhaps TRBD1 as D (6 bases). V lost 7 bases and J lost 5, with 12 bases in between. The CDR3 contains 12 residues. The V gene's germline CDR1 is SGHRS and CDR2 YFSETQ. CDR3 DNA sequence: TGCGCCAGCCGCCTGGGACAATATGGCTACACCTTC. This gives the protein CASRLGQYGYTF.